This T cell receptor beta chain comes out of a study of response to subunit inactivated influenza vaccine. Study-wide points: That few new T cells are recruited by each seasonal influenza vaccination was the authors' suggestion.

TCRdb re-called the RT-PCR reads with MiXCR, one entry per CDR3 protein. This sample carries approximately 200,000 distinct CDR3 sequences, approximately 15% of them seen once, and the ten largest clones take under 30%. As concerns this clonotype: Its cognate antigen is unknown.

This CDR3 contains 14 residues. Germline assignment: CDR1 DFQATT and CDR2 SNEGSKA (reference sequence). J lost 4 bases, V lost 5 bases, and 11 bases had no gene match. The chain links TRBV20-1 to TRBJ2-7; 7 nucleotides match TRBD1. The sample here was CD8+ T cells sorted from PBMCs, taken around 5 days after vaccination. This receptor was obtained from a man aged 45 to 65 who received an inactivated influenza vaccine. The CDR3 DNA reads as TGCAGTGCTCCGAGACAGGGCGCAGGGTACGAGCAGTACTTC. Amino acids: CSAPRQGAGYEQYF.